The next 21 T cell receptor beta chains were all read from a single sample in a study of cytomegalovirus exposure and HLA in healthy donors. This PCR relied on a set of 60 Vbeta primers and 13 Jbeta primers. Assay used: immunoSEQ multiplex PCR; TCRdb lists only in-frame clones, some missing. Among about 54,000 clones listed, 75% to 85% were seen once. Source material: PBMCs. The receptors stem from a female donor in good health and CMV-seronegative.

The chain combines TRBV6-6 with TRBJ2-5; 10 positions match TRBD1. V lost 5 bases and J lost 5; bases outside the gene matches: 8. The CDR3 loop spans 15 amino acids. Germline CDR1 is MNHNY and CDR2 is SVGAGI (reference sequence). The CDR3 spells CASSTIGQGGETQYF. DNA for the CDR3: TGTGCCAGCAGTACGATCGGACAGGGGGGGGAGACCCAGTACTTC.

The V gene is TRBV6-5, the J gene TRBJ1-2; D may be TRBD1 (6 bases). The CDR3 is 13 amino acids. Trimming pared 10 bases from V and 0 bases from J, leaving 12 bases between. Looked up from germline, CDR1 is MNHEY and CDR2 is SVGAGI. The CDR3, as DNA: TGTGCCACTCGACAGGACTCTAACTATGGCTACACCTTC. Its protein product is CATRQDSNYGYTF.

The V gene is TRBV6-5, the J gene TRBJ1-2; D remains unclear. The CDR3 contains 15 residues. Germline CDR1 and CDR2: MNHEY and SVGAGI. Trimming took 0 bases from V and 4 from J, leaving 12 bases between them. In DNA form, the CDR3 reads TGTGCCAGCAGTTACTCGAGCGGCGGATCCTATGGCTACACCTTC. It yields the protein CASSYSSGGSYGYTF.

This chain joins TRBV6-1 and TRBJ1-6; a possible D gene is TRBD1 (6 bases). CDR1 is MNHNS and CDR2 is SASEGT in the germline V gene. The CDR3 length is 13 residues. V lost 11 bases and J lost 10, with 18 bases in between. CDR3 region: CAFTGNLGSPLHF. CDR3 coding DNA: TGTGCCTTCACAGGGAACCTCGGGTCACCCCTCCACTTT.

J is TRBJ2-2 and V is TRBV2; D is uncertain. Looked up from germline, CDR1 is SNHLY and CDR2 is FYNNEI. V was trimmed by 2 bases and J by 4 bases, leaving 11 bases between them. The CDR3 sequence is 15 residues long. CDR3 protein: CASSEISWITGELFF. CDR3 coding DNA: TGTGCCAGCAGTGAAATTAGCTGGATCACCGGGGAGCTGTTTTTT. The full variable domain, with the rest looked up from reference TRBV2 and TRBJ2-2, is EPEVTQTPSHQVTQMGQEVILRCVPISNHLYFYWYRQILGQKVEFLVSFYNNEISEKSEIFDDQFSVERPDGSNFTLKIRSTKLEDSAMYFCASSEISWITGELFFGEGSRLTVL.

This chain joins TRBV2 and TRBJ1-2; D perhaps matches TRBD1 (6 bases). Germline CDR1 is SNHLY and CDR2 is FYNNEI. The CDR3 covers 13 residues. The V and J ends lost 8 bases and 3 bases respectively, with 13 bases between them. The CDR3 reads CASCGQLDYGYTF. CDR3 bases: TGTGCCAGCTGCGGACAGCTGGACTATGGCTACACCTTC.

The gene calls are TRBV6-1 and TRBJ1-1; 9 nucleotides agree with TRBD1. Trimming at V came to 3 bases and at J to 10 bases, leaving 9 bases not matched to a gene. This CDR3 contains 14 residues. Germline lookup yields CDR1 MNHNS and CDR2 SASEGT. This CDR3 reads CASSDKDRGSLAFF. The CDR3 region has the DNA TGTGCCAGCAGTGATAAGGACAGGGGAAGTTTAGCTTTCTTT.

This clone was seen a few times. V is TRBV6-5 and J is TRBJ1-1; 8 nucleotides match TRBD1. Looked up from germline, CDR1 is MNHEY and CDR2 is SVGAGI. With 4 bases clipped from V and 0 bases from J, the junction kept 4 bases outside the gene matches. The CDR3 runs 15 residues. The CDR3 coding sequence is TGTGCCAGCAGTTCCAGGGGGCTGATGAACACTGAAGCTTTCTTT. Its translation: CASSSRGLMNTEAFF.

This CDR3 reads CATGAGDTYEQYF. In DNA form, the CDR3 reads TGTGCCACCGGGGCAGGTGACACCTACGAGCAGTACTTC. The chain uses TRBV15 and TRBJ2-7, with a weak D call TRBD1 (5 bases). This CDR3 contains 13 residues. Germline CDR1 is LNHNV and CDR2 is YYDKDF (reference sequence). Trimming shortened V by 8 bases and J by 2 bases, and 13 bases separated the two germline ends. Together with reference TRBV15 and TRBJ2-7, the CDR3 gives the full variable domain: DAMVIQNPRYQVTQFGKPVTLSCSQTLNHNVMYWYQQKSSQAPKLLFHYYDKDFNNEADTPDNFQSRRPNTSFCFLDIRSPGLGDTAMYLCATGAGDTYEQYFGPGTRLTVT.

This clone was counted a single time. The chain couples TRBV6-6 to TRBJ1-2; D gene unclear. Trimming shortened V by 5 bases and J by 2 bases, and 9 bases separated the two germline ends. Germline-derived CDR1 and CDR2 are MNHNY and SVGAGI (reference sequence). This CDR3 comprises 13 residues. The CDR3: CASSPGGNYGYTF. DNA for the CDR3: TGTGCCAGCAGTCCCGGCGGCAACTATGGCTACACCTTC.

Only a few counts were recorded for this clone. The chain joins TRBV28 to TRBJ2-2; a weak D match, TRBD2 (6 bases). The CDR3 extends over 14 amino acids. The V end was cut by 5 bases, the J end by 0 bases, with 7 bases between. Germline V gene lookup returns CDR1 MDHEN and CDR2 SYDVKM. The CDR3 nucleotides are TGTGCCAGCAGTGGGACTGCGAACACCGGGGAGCTGTTTTTT. This codes for CASSGTANTGELFF.

The chain joins TRBV10-1 to TRBJ2-2; no clear D. Deletions cut 4 bases from V and 0 bases from J, with 6 bases between. The V gene's germline CDR1 is WNHNN and CDR2 SYGVQD (reference sequence). The length of the CDR3 is 14 residues. The CDR3 DNA reads TGCGCCAGCAGTGGAACAGCGAACACCGGGGAGCTGTTTTTT. It yields the protein CASSGTANTGELFF.

The count of this clone is one. V is TRBV7-9 and J is TRBJ1-5; 9 bases agree with TRBD1. Trimming at V came to 1 base and at J to 5 bases, leaving 3 bases not matched to a gene. Germline-derived CDR1 and CDR2 are SEHNR and FQNEAQ (reference sequence). CDR3 length: 15 amino acids. This CDR3 reads CASSLGTGVDQPQHF. The CDR3 DNA reads TGTGCCAGCAGCTTAGGGACAGGGGTCGATCAGCCCCAGCATTTT.

In DNA form, the CDR3 reads TGTGCCAGCAGCCCTAACAGGGGGCGCTCCTACGAGCAGTACTTC. It yields the protein CASSPNRGRSYEQYF. The J gene is TRBJ2-7, the V gene TRBV5-6; 9 positions agree with TRBD1. Losses at the gene ends were 4 bases for V and 0 bases for J; bases not matched to a gene: 5. Germline CDR1 is SGHDT and CDR2 is YYEEEE. CDR3 length: 15 residues.

This chain uses TRBV2 with TRBJ1-1; 8 nucleotides line up with TRBD1. From germline, CDR1 is SNHLY and CDR2 FYNNEI. V gave up 5 bases and J gave up 1 base; unmatched junction bases: 6. This CDR3 is built from 15 residues. CDR3 DNA: TGTGCCAGCAGTATCCGGACAGGGTGGAACACTGAAGCTTTCTTT. Its translation: CASSIRTGWNTEAFF.

CDR3 amino acids: CASSSVRGGAGYTF. The DNA for the CDR3 is TGTGCCAGCAGCTCCGTAAGGGGAGGGGCTGGCTACACCTTC. This chain uses TRBV6-6 with TRBJ1-2, with D maybe TRBD1 (5 bases). Trimming pared 6 bases from V and 7 bases from J, leaving 18 bases between. The CDR3 is 14 residues long. Germline CDR1 is MNHNY and CDR2 is SVGAGI (reference sequence).

This clone was observed once. CDR3 in DNA: TGTGCCAGCAGCTTAGTAGCGGGGATCATCAATGAGCAGTTCTTC. Translating gives CASSLVAGIINEQFF. The gene calls are TRBV7-9 and TRBJ2-1, with 8 bases that match TRBD2. Germline CDR1 SEHNR, CDR2 FQNEAQ (reference sequence). The CDR3 is made up of 15 amino acids. V trimming: 1 base; J trimming: 6 bases; junction bases outside the gene matches: 5.

V usage is TRBV6-1 and J usage is TRBJ1-2; a possible D gene is TRBD1 (5 bases). Germline assignment: CDR1 MNHNS and CDR2 SASEGT. V was pared by 6 bases and J by 4 bases, with 18 bases between. This CDR3 has 15 amino acids. CDR3 sequence: CASSLTADRFYGYTF. The CDR3 nucleotides are TGTGCCAGCAGCCTGACAGCTGACAGATTCTATGGCTACACCTTC.

The chain joins TRBV15 to TRBJ2-7; the match to TRBD2 covers 10 bases. Germline V gene sequence: CDR1 LNHNV, CDR2 YYDKDF (reference sequence). The CDR3 sequence is 15 residues long. The junction had 7 bases not matched to a gene; V was cut back by 1 base and J by 7 bases. CDR3 DNA: TGTGCCACCAGCAGAGCCACTAGCGGGACGGCGGAGCAGTACTTC. Amino acid sequence: CATSRATSGTAEQYF. Together with reference TRBV15 and TRBJ2-7, the CDR3 gives the full variable domain: DAMVIQNPRYQVTQFGKPVTLSCSQTLNHNVMYWYQQKSSQAPKLLFHYYDKDFNNEADTPDNFQSRRPNTSFCFLDIRSPGLGDTAMYLCATSRATSGTAEQYFGPGTRLTVT.

V usage is TRBV18 and J usage is TRBJ2-7; 12 bases fit TRBD1. The CDR3 length is 16 residues. Per the germline V gene, CDR1 is KGHSH and CDR2 is LQKENI. V was pared by 1 base and J by 5 bases, with 6 bases of the junction left unmatched. CDR3 amino acids: CASSPRPGQGANEQYF. In DNA form, the CDR3 reads TGTGCCAGCTCACCACGTCCGGGACAGGGGGCCAACGAGCAGTACTTC.

The chain couples TRBV10-3 to TRBJ1-1; the match to TRBD1 covers 7 bases. Germline V gene sequence: CDR1 ENHRY, CDR2 SYGVKD. The CDR3 is 17 residues long. J was trimmed by 3 bases and V by 5 bases; bases with no gene match: 15. The CDR3 is CAISLGAGGLLDTEAFF. DNA of the CDR3: TGTGCCATCAGTTTAGGCGCAGGGGGTTTGTTGGACACTGAAGCTTTCTTT.